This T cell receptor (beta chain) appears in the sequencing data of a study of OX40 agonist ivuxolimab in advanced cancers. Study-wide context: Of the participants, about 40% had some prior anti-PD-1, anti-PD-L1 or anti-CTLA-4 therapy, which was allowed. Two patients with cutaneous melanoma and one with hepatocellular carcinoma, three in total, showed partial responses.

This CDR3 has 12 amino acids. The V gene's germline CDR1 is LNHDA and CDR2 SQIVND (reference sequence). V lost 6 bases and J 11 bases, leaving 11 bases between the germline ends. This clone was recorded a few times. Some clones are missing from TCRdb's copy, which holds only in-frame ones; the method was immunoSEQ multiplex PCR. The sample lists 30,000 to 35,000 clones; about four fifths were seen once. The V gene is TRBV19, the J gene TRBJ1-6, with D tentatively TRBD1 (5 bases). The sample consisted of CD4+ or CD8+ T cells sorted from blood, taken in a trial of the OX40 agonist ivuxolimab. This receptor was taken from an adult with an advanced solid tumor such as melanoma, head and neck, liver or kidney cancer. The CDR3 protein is CASRGKGTPLHF. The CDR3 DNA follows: TGTGCCAGTAGAGGAAAGGGGACACCCCTCCACTTT.